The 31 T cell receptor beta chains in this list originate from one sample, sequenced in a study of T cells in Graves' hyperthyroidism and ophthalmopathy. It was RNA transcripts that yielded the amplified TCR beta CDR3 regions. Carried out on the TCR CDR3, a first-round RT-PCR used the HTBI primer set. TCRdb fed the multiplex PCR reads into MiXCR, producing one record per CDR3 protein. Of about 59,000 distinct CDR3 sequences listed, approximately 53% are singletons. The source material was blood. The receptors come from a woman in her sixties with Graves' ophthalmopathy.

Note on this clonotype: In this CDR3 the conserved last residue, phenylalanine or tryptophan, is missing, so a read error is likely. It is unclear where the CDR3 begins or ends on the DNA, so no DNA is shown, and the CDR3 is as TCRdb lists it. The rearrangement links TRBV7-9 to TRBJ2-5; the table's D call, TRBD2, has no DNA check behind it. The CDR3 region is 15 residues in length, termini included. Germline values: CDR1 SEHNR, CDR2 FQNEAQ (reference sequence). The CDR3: CASSLVGLAGTRWYR.

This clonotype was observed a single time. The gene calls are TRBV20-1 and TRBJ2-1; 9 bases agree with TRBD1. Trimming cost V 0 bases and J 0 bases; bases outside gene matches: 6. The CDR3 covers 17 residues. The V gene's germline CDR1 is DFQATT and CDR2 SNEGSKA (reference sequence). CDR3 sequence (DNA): TGCAGTGCTAGAGAGGGACAGGGATCAAACTCCTACAATGAGCAGTTCTTC. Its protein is CSAREGQGSNSYNEQFF.

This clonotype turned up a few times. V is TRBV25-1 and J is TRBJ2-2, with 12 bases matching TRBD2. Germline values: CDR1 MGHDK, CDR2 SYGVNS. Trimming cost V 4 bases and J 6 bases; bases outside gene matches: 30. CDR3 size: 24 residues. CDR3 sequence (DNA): TGTGCCAGCAGTGTTACCCCGGGACAGGGAAGATCTAGCGGGAGGGCCGGGAAGGCCGGGGAGCTGTTTTTT. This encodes CASSVTPGQGRSSGRAGKAGELFF.

CDR3 sequence: CASSTSARDRVNSPLHF. The DNA of the CDR3 is TGTGCCAGCAGCACGAGTGCGCGGGACAGGGTCAATTCACCCCTCCACTTT. V is TRBV7-3 and J is TRBJ1-6, with TRBD1 matching over 9 bases. The V gene's germline CDR1 is SGHTA and CDR2 FQGTGA. This CDR3 has 17 residues. Losses at the gene ends were 5 bases for V and 7 bases for J; bases not matched to a gene: 12.

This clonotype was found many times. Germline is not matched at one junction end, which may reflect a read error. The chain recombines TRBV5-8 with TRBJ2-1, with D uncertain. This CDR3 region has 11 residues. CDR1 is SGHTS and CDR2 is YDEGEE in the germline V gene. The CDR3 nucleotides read TGTGCCAGCAGTTTGGGTATGAGGCAGTTCTTC. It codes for CASSLGMRQFF.

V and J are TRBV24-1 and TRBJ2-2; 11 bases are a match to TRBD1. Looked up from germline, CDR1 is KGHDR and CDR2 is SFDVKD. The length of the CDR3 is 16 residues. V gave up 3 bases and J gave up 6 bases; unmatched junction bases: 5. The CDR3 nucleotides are TGTGCCACCAGTGATCGGGGACAGGGGGTTGCCGGGGAGCTGTTTTTT. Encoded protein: CATSDRGQGVAGELFF.

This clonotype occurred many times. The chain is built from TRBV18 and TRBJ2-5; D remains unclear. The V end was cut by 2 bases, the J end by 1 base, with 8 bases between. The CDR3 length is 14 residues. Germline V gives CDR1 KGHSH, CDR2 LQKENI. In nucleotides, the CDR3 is TGTGCCAGCTCACCATTAGGGATCCAAGAGACCCAGTACTTC. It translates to CASSPLGIQETQYF. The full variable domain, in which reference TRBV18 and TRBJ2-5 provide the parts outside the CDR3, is NAGVMQNPRHLVRRRGQEARLRCSPMKGHSHVYWYRQLPEEGLKFMVYLQKENIIDESGMPKERFSAEFPKEGPSILRIQQVVRGDSAAYFCASSPLGIQETQYFGPGTRLLVL.

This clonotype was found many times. The CDR3 region has the DNA TGCGCCAGCAGCCCGACAGTCCAAGAGACCCAGTACTTC. Encoded protein: CASSPTVQETQYF. This chain connects TRBV10-1 to TRBJ2-5; D may be TRBD1 (5 bases). The CDR3 contains 13 residues. Germline CDR1 and CDR2: WNHNN and SYGVQD (reference sequence). The germline V and J ends were trimmed by 6 bases and 1 base, with 9 bases remaining between them.

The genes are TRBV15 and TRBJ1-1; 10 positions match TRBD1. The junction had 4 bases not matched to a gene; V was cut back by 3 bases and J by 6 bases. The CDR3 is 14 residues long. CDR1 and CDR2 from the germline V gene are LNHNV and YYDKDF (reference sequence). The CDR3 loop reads CATSSRDRGPEAFF. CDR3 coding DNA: TGTGCCACCAGCAGCAGGGACAGGGGACCTGAAGCTTTCTTT.

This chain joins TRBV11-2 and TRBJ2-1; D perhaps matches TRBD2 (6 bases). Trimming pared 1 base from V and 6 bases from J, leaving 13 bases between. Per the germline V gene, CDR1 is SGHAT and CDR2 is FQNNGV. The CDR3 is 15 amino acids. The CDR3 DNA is TGTGCCAGCAGCTTAGGAAGTAGCGGACTCAATGAGCAGTTCTTC. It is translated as CASSLGSSGLNEQFF.

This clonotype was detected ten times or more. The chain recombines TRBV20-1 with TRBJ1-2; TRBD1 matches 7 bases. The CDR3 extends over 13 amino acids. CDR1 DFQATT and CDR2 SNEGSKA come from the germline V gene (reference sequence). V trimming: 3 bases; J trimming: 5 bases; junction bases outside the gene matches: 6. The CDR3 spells CSASIPGGYGYTF. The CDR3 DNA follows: TGCAGTGCTAGTATCCCAGGGGGGTATGGCTACACCTTC.

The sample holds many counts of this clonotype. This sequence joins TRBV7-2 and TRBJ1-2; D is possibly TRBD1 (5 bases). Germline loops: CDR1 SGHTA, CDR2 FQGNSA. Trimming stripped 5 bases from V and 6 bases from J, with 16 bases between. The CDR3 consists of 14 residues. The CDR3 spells CASSHGALEDGYTF. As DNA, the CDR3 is TGTGCCAGCAGCCATGGGGCTTTAGAAGATGGCTACACCTTC.

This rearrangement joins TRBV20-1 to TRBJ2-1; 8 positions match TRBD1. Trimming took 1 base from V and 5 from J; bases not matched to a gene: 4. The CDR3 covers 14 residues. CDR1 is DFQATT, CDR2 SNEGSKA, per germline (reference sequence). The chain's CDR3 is CSARAYRGDNEQFF. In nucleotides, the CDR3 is TGCAGTGCTAGAGCGTACAGGGGGGACAATGAGCAGTTCTTC.

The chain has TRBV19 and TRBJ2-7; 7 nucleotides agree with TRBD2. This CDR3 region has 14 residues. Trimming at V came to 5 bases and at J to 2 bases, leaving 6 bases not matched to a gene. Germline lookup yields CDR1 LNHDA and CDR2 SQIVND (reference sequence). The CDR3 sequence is CASSYERGAYEQYF. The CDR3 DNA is TGTGCCAGTAGTTATGAGCGGGGAGCCTACGAGCAGTACTTC.

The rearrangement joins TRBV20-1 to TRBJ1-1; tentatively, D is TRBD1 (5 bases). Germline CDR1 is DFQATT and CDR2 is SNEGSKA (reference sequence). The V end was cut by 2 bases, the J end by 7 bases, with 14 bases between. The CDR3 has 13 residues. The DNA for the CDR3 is TGCAGTGCTAGACAGGGAGGTGAACGTGAAGCTTTCTTT. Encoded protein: CSARQGGEREAFF.

CDR3 amino acids: CSARVDTQYF. CDR3 nucleotide sequence: TGCAGTGCTAGGGTGGATACGCAGTATTTT. The chain couples TRBV20-1 to TRBJ2-3, with D unclear. The CDR3 loop spans 10 amino acids. Germline assignment: CDR1 DFQATT and CDR2 SNEGSKA (reference sequence). With 3 bases removed from V and 6 bases from J, the gap between germline ends came to 4 bases.

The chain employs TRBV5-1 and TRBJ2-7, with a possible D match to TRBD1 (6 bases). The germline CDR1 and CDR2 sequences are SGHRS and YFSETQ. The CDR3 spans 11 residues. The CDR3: CVSSRGYEQYF. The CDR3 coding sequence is TGCGTCAGTAGCAGGGGCTACGAGCAGTACTTC. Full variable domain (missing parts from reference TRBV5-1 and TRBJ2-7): KAGVTQTPRYLIKTRGQQVTLSCSPISGHRSVSWYQQTPGQGLQFLFEYFSETQRNKGNFPGRFSGRQFSNSRSEMNVSTLELGDSALYLCVSSRGYEQYFGPGTRLTVT.

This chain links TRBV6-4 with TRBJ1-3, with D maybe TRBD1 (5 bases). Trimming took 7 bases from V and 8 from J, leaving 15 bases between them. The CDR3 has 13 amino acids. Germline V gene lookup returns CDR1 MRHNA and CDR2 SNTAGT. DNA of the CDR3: TGTGCCAGCATGGGGCTCTATGGCTACACCATATATTTT. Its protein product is CASMGLYGYTIYF.

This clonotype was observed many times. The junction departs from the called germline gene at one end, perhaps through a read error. CDR3 amino acids: CASSSQERFYGCTF. The CDR3 region has the DNA TGCGCCAGCAGCTCCCAAGAGCGATTCTATGGCTGCACCTTC. The chain couples TRBV4-1 to TRBJ1-2; D unresolved. The germline V gene encodes CDR1 MGHRA and CDR2 YSYEKL. This CDR3 comprises 14 residues.

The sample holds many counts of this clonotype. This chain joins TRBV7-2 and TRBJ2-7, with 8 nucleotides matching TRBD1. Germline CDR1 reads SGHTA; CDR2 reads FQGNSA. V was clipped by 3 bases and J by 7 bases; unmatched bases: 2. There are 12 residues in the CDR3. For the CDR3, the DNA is TGTGCCAGCAGCTTGACAGGGGATGAGCAGTACTTC. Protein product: CASSLTGDEQYF.

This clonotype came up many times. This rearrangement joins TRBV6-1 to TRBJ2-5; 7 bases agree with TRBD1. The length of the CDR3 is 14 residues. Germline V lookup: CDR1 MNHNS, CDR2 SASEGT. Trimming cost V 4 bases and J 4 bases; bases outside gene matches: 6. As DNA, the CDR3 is TGTGCCAGCAGTGCAGAAGGGGGCCGAGAGACCCAGTACTTC. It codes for CASSAEGGRETQYF.

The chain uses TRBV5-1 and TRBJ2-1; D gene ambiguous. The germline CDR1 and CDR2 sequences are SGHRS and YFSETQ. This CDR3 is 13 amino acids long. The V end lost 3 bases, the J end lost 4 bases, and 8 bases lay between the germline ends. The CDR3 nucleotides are TGCGCCAGCAGCTCTACTATTTACAATGAGCAGTTCTTC. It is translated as CASSSTIYNEQFF.

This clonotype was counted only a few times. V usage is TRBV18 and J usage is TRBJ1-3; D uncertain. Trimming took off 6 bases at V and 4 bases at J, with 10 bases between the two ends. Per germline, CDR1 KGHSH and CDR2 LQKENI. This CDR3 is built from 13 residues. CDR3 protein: CASSPGRGNTIYF. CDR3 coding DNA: TGTGCCAGCTCTCCTGGAAGGGGAAACACCATATATTTT.

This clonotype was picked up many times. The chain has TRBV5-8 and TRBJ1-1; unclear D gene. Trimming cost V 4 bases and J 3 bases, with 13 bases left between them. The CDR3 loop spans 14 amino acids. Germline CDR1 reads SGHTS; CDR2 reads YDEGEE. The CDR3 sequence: CASSRRGEHTEAFF. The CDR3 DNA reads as TGTGCCAGCAGCCGTCGCGGGGAACACACTGAAGCTTTCTTT.

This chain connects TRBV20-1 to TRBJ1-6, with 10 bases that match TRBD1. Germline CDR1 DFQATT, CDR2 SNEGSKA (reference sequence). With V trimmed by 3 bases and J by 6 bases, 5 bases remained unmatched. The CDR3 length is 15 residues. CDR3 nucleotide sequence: TGCAGTGCTAGTCGGACAGGGGGGCTTAATTCACCCCTCCACTTT. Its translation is CSASRTGGLNSPLHF.

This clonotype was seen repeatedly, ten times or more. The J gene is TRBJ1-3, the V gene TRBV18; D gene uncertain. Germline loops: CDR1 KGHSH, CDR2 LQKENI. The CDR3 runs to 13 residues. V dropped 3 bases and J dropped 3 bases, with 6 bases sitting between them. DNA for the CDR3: TGTGCCAGCTCACCCCGGAGTGGAAACACCATATATTTT. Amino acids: CASSPRSGNTIYF.

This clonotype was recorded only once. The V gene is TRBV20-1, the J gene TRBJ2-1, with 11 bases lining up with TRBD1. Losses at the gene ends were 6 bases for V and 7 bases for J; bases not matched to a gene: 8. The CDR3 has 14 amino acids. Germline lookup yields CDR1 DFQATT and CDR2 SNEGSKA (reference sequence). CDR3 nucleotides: TGCAGTGCACAATCCGGGACAGGGGGGAATGAGCAGTTCTTC. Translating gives CSAQSGTGGNEQFF.

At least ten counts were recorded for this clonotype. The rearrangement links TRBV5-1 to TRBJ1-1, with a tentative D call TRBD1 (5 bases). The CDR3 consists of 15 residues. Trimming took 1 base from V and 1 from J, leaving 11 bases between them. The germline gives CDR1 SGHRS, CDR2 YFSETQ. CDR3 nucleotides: TGCGCCAGCAGCTTGTGGGGGGAGACGAACACTGAAGCTTTCTTT. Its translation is CASSLWGETNTEAFF.

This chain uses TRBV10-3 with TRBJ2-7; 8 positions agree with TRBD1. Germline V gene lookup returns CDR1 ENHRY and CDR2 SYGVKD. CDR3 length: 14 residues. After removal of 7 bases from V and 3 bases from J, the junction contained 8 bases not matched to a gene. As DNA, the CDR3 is TGTGCCATCAAGAGGACAGGGATCGGCTACGAGCAGTACTTC. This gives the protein CAIKRTGIGYEQYF.

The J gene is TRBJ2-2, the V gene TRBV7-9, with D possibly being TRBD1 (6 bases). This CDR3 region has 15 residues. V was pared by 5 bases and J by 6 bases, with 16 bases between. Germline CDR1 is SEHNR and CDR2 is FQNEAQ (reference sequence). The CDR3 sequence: CASSQQGRIAGELFF. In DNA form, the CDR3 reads TGTGCCAGCAGCCAACAGGGAAGGATTGCCGGGGAGCTGTTTTTT.

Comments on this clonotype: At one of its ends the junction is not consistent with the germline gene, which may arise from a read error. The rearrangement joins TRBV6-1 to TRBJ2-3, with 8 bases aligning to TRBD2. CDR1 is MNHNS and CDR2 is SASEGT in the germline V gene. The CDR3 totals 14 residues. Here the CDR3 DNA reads TGTGCCGGCAGTGAAGGACTAGCCACAGATACGCAGAATTTT. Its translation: CAGSEGLATDTQNF.